This TCR beta chain emerged from a study of cytomegalovirus exposure and HLA in healthy donors. PCR amplification relied on 60 Vbeta primers (plus 13 Jbeta primers). The method was immunoSEQ multiplex PCR; TCRdb's version includes in-frame clones alone and lacks a portion of them. This sample yields 100,000 to 150,000 clones, of which roughly 75% are seen a single time; 5.3% belongs to the top ten. Remarks on this clone: Its antigen is not known.

Looked up from germline, CDR1 is SGHNT and CDR2 is YYREEE (reference sequence). V shed 4 bases and J 0 bases; nucleotides not matched to a gene: 4. The length of the CDR3 is 14 residues. Study results and limitations: When presence/absence was analysed, sequencing depth was taken to be roughly uniform across donors.

Sequencing was done on a sample of PBMCs. The clonotype originates from a man aged 30 to 39 in good health and CMV-seronegative. The chain combines TRBV5-4 with TRBJ2-7, with 7 bases identical to TRBD1. CDR3 sequence (DNA): TGTGCCAGCAGCAGGGACAGTACCTCCTACGAGCAGTACTTC. Protein: CASSRDSTSYEQYF.